A single sample gave rise to the 7 T cell receptor beta chains below, sequenced in a study of T cell clonotyping in hematopoietic cell transplantation (dated by TCRdb to about 2021). Libraries came from the immunoSEQ multiplex PCR assay. Imported from immuneACCESS, the table was reduced by TCRdb to in-frame sequences with V and J called. These copies leave out some clones; in studies compared against another copy, an unresolved V gene accounts for under half, and the cause of the remainder is not known. This sample comprises roughly 42,000 clones, 94% of them detected only once. The ten largest clonotypes hold roughly 0.85% of the sample. Sequences were obtained from peripheral blood mononuclear cells. All receptors come from a woman aged 45-65 years in good health. Some clones in this sample may be carry-over from other donors' samples.

This sequence joins TRBV6-7 and TRBJ2-4, with unresolved D. TRBV6-7 is recorded as an ORF, its role being uncertain. The CDR3 covers 15 residues. The ends were cut back, 2 bases at V and 9 bases at J, with 17 bases in the middle. The CDR3 sequence is CASSYLPLRSGIQYF. In DNA form, the CDR3 reads TGTGCCAGCAGTTACCTACCGCTCCGGTCGGGCATTCAGTACTTC.

V is TRBV6-5 and J is TRBJ1-2; a weak D match, TRBD1 (5 bases). This CDR3 contains 12 residues. Germline CDR1 reads MNHEY; CDR2 reads SVGAGI. The germline V and J ends were trimmed by 2 bases and 12 bases, with 13 bases remaining between them. In nucleotides, the CDR3 is TGTGCCAGCAGTTACCGAGGGGTTTTCCACACCTTC. This gives the protein CASSYRGVFHTF.

CDR3 in amino acids: CASRGLTGTNEKLFF. CDR3 sequence (DNA): TGCGCCAGCAGGGGCCTCACAGGGACTAATGAAAAACTGTTTTTT. V usage is TRBV5-1 and J usage is TRBJ1-4, with a possible D match to TRBD1 (6 bases). Trimming shortened V by 5 bases and J by 2 bases, and 13 bases separated the two germline ends. The CDR3 extends over 15 amino acids. In germline, CDR1 is SGHRS, CDR2 YFSETQ. The full variable domain, in which reference TRBV5-1 and TRBJ1-4 provide the parts outside the CDR3, is KAGVTQTPRYLIKTRGQQVTLSCSPISGHRSVSWYQQTPGQGLQFLFEYFSETQRNKGNFPGRFSGRQFSNSRSEMNVSTLELGDSALYLCASRGLTGTNEKLFFGSGTQLSVL.

The chain carries TRBV15 and TRBJ1-2, with D tentatively TRBD1 (5 bases). V was cut by 0 bases and J by 3 bases, with 11 bases left in between. CDR3 length equals 15 residues. Germline CDR1 reads LNHNV; CDR2 reads YYDKDF (reference sequence). The CDR3 DNA reads as TGTGCCACCAGCAGAGATAAGGGGACGGACTATGGCTACACCTTC. Residues: CATSRDKGTDYGYTF.

The V call is TRBV29-1, the J call TRBJ2-1; 8 positions match TRBD1. Trimming took 3 bases from V and 4 from J; bases not matched to a gene: 2. Per the germline V gene, CDR1 is SQVTM and CDR2 is ANQGSEA. CDR3 size: 13 residues. The CDR3 sequence is CSVEGDRYNEQFF. CDR3 DNA sequence: TGCAGCGTTGAGGGGGACAGGTACAATGAGCAGTTCTTC.

This chain joins TRBV5-1 and TRBJ1-2; D is ambiguous. Trimming took 5 bases from V and 3 from J, leaving 11 bases between them. The CDR3 has 13 residues. Germline V CDR1 and CDR2: SGHRS, YFSETQ. The CDR3 DNA is TGCGCCAGCAGAATTACAGAAGACTATGGCTACACCTTC. Protein: CASRITEDYGYTF.

V usage is TRBV6-6 and J usage is TRBJ1-3; no definite D call. V was shortened by 2 bases and J by 1 base, with 12 bases between the two germline ends. Germline lookup yields CDR1 MNHNY and CDR2 SVGAGI (reference sequence). CDR3 length: 16 amino acids. CDR3 in amino acids: CASSYEGPPSGNTIYF. The CDR3 nucleotides are TGTGCCAGCAGTTACGAGGGCCCTCCGTCTGGAAACACCATATATTTT.